This T cell receptor beta chain is drawn from a study of B cell selection in AIRE deficiency. The study, taken as a whole, reports: Of 3657 shared Treg TCRbeta sequences, roughly 32% were healthy-only, more than 7.5% patient-only. Roughly a third of healthy-shared Treg TCRbeta sequences appeared in patient Tconv cells. Healthy Tconv contained about 37% of shared healthy Treg sequences; only TCRbeta sequenced.

Germline V gene sequence: CDR1 SQVTM, CDR2 ANQGSEA. CDR3 length equals 15 residues. V shed 3 bases and J shed 0 bases, with 12 bases lying between them. This clone was detected only once. Antigen: not known. The regulatory T cell sort gate was CD4+CD25hiCD127low/negative. Sequencing used immunoSEQ multiplex PCR; TCRdb keeps in-frame clones, though not all of them. The sample has 13,000 to 15,000 clones; about 92% are singletons. The sequence was obtained from a human donor with AIRE deficiency. Sequencing was carried out using Tregs sorted from PBMCs. The chain combines TRBV29-1 with TRBJ2-1; D remains unclear. The CDR3: CSVEGSASSYNEQFF. The CDR3 coding sequence is TGCAGCGTTGAGGGGTCAGCGAGCTCCTACAATGAGCAGTTCTTC.